What follows are 3 T cell receptor beta chains derived from one specimen sequenced in a study of T-cell reconstitution after alpha-beta-depleted transplantation in children. Unique molecular identifiers tagged the TCRbeta library. TCRdb used MiXCR to reprocess the PCR reads, holding one entry per CDR3 protein. The table has 230,000 or so distinct CDR3 sequences, about 9.6% seen once. The sample consisted of PBMCs from the stem cell graft donor, taken from the stem cell graft. Source of these receptors: a human donor who donated a stem cell graft to a child with SCID.

This clonotype was observed at least ten times. The genes are TRBV12-3 or TRBV12-4 and TRBJ1-4; D possibly corresponds to TRBD1 (6 bases). The CDR3 is made up of 15 amino acids. Trimming left V 6 bases short and J 3 bases short, with 14 bases between. This CDR3 is CASSSNRDPNEKLFF. DNA for the CDR3: TGTGCCAGCAGCTCCAACAGGGACCCTAATGAAAAACTGTTTTTT.

This clonotype was observed a handful of times. V is TRBV20-1 and J is TRBJ1-3, with D possibly TRBD1 on 6 matching bases. Per the germline V gene, CDR1 is DFQATT and CDR2 is SNEGSKA (reference sequence). This CDR3 has 13 amino acids. V lost 3 bases and J 0 bases, leaving 6 bases between the germline ends. The CDR3 sequence: CSARGHSGNTIYF. In DNA, the CDR3 is TGCAGTGCTAGGGGACACTCTGGAAACACCATATATTTT.

This clonotype was recorded at least ten times. The V and J genes are TRBV4-3 and TRBJ2-5; D unresolved. Germline V gene data show CDR1 as LGHNA and CDR2 as YSLEER. Trimming removed 3 bases from V and 5 bases from J, with 16 bases in between. The CDR3 covers 15 residues. The CDR3 DNA is TGCGCCAGCAGCCAGGCTTTTGGAGTCCGGGAGACCCAGTACTTC. Translating it yields CASSQAFGVRETQYF.